These T cell receptor beta chains were read from a single sample in a study of blood T cell repertoires in COVID-19. The protocol was immunoSEQ multiplex PCR, while the TCRdb copy is restricted to in-frame clones and leaves out a portion. The sample comprises 110,000 or so clones, 75% to 85% of which are singletons, and over 10% rests with the top ten. Sequences were obtained from peripheral blood. The receptors here all came from a human donor in a cohort sampled during active COVID-19. Both conserved end residues are trimmed from each CDR3.

ASSSQGNTEAF	TRBV19	TRBJ1-1
ACLGQGAFYEQY	TRBV23-1	TRBJ2-7
ASTFGSSNNSPLH	TRBV13	TRBJ1-6
ASSIGSSGGAQF	TRBV19	TRBJ2-1
ATSDFQRGATGELF	TRBV24-1	TRBJ2-2
ASSPLAGGGELF	TRBV7-9	TRBJ2-2
ASSMASGRSVYEQY	TRBV19	TRBJ2-7
ASSEQGHFSPLH	TRBV6-4	TRBJ1-6
ASSNIGDLGNTIY	TRBV4-2	TRBJ1-3
ASSLAEGVGANVLT	TRBV5-4	TRBJ2-6
ASSRGRQAPTGELF	TRBV7-8	TRBJ2-2
ASSLAFRSTDTQY	TRBV5-5	TRBJ2-3
ASSQMAQGPDTQY	TRBV4-1	TRBJ2-3
ASSFGSGGPQETQY	TRBV5-1	TRBJ2-5
ATRRGGLGNEQF	TRBV19	TRBJ2-1